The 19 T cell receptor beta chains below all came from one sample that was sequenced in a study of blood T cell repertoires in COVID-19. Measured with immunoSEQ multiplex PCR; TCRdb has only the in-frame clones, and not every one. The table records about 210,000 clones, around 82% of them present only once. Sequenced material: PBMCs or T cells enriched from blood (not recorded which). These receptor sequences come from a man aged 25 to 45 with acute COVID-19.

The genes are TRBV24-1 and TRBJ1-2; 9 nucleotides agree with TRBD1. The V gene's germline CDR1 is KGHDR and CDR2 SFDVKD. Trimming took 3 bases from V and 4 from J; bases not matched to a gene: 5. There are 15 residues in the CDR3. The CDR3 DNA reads TGTGCCACCAGTGATAAACAGGGGGCAGGCTATGGCTACACCTTC. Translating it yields CATSDKQGAGYGYTF.

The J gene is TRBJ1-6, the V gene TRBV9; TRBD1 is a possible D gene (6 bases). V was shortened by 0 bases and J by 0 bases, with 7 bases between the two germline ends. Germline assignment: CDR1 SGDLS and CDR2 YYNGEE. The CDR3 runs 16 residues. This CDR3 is CASSVGTDSYNSPLHF. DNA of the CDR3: TGTGCCAGCAGCGTAGGGACAGACTCCTATAATTCACCCCTCCACTTT.

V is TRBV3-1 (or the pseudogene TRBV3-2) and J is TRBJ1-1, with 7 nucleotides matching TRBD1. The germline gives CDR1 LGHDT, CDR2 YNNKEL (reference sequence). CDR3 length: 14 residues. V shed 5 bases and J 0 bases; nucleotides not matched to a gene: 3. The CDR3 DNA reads TGTGCCAGCAGCTACAGGGGAATGAACACTGAAGCTTTCTTT. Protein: CASSYRGMNTEAFF.

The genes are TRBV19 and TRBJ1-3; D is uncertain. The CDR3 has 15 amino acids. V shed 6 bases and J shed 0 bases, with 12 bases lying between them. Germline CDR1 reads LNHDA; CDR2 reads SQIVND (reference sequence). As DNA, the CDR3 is TGTGCCAGTAGCCTGGAGCAGTACTCTGGAAACACCATATATTTT. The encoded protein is CASSLEQYSGNTIYF.

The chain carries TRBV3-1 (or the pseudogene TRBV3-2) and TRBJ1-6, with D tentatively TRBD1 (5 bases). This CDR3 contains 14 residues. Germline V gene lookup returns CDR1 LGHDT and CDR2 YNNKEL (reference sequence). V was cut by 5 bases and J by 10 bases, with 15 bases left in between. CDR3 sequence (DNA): TGTGCCAGCAGCTTCGGGGCCCGGGGGTCACCCCTCCACTTT. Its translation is CASSFGARGSPLHF.

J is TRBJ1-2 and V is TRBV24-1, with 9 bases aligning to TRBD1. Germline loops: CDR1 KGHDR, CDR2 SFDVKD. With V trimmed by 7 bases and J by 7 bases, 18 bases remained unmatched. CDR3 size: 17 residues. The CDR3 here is CATRVLIWRYRGLGYTF. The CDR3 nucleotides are TGTGCCACCAGAGTCCTGATATGGCGGTACAGGGGGCTTGGCTACACCTTC.

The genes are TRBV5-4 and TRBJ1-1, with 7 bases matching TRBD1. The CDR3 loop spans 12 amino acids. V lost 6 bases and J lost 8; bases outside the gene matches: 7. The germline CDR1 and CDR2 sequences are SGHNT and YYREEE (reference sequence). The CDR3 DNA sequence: TGTGCCAGCAACGAACCGGACAGGGAAGCTTTCTTT. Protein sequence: CASNEPDREAFF.

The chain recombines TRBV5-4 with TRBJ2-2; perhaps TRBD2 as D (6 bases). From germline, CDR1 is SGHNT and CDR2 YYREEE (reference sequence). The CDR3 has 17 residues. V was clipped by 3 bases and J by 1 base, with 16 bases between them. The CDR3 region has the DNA TGTGCCAGCAGCTCAGGAAAGGCTAGCGAGAACACCGGGGAGCTGTTTTTT. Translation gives CASSSGKASENTGELFF.

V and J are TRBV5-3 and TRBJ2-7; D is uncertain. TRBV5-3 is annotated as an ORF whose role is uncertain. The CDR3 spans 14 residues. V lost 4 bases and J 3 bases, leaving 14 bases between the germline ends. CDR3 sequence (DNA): TGTGCCAGAAGCCTGACTGGCCCGTGCTACGAGCAGTACTTC. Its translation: CARSLTGPCYEQYF.

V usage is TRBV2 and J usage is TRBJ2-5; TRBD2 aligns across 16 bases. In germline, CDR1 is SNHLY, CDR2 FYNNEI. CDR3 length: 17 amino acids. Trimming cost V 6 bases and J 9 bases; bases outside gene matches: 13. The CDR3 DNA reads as TGTGCCAGCAGCCCCGGGACTAGCGGGGGGGCGCGGAGACCCCAGTACTTC. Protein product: CASSPGTSGGARRPQYF.

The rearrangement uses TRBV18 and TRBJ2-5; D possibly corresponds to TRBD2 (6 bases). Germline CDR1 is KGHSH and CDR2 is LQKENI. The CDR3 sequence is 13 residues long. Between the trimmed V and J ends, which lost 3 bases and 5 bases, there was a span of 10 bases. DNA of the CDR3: TGTGCCAGCTCACCCGCAGGGAGGGAGACCCAGTACTTC. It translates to CASSPAGRETQYF.

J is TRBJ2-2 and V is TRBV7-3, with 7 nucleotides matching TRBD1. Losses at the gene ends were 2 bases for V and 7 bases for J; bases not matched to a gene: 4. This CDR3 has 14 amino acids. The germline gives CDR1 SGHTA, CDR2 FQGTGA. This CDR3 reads CASSLDRADGELFF. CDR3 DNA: TGTGCCAGCAGCTTAGACAGGGCAGACGGGGAGCTGTTTTTT.

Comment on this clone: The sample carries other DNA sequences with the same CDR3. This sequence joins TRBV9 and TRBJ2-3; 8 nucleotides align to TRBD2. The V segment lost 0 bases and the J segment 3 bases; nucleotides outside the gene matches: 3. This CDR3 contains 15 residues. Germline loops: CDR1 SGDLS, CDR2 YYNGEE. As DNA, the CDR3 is TGTGCCAGCAGCGTAGCGGGGGGGCGGACAGATACGCAGTATTTT. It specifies CASSVAGGRTDTQYF.

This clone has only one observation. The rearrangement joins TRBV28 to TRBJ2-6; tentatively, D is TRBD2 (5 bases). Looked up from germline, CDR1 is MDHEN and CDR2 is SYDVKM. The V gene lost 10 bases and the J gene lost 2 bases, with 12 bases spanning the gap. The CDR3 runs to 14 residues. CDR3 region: CATAGATGANVLTF. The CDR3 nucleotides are TGTGCCACCGCGGGCGCGACTGGGGCCAACGTCCTGACTTTC.

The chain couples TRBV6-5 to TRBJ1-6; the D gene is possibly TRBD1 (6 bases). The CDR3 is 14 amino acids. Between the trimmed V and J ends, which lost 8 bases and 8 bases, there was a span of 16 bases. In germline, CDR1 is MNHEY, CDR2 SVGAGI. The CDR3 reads CASRWGPRDSPLHF. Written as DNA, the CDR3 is TGTGCCAGCCGGTGGGGGCCCCGGGATTCACCCCTCCACTTT.

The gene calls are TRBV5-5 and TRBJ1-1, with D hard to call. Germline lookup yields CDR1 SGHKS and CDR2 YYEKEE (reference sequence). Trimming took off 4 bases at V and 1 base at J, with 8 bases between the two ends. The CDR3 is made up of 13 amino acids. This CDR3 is CASSVTWNTEAFF. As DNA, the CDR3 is TGTGCCAGCAGCGTCACATGGAACACTGAAGCTTTCTTT.

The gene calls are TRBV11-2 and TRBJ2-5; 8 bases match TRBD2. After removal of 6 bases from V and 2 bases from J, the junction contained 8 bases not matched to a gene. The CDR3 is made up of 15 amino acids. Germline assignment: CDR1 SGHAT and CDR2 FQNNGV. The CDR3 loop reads CASSRTSGIQETQYF. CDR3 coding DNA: TGTGCCAGCAGTCGCACTAGCGGCATACAAGAGACCCAGTACTTC.

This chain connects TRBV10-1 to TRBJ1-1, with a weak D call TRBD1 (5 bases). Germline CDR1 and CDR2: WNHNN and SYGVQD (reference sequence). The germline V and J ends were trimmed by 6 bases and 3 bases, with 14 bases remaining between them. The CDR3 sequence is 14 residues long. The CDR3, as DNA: TGCGCCAGCAGCAGACGGCTAGGGGACACTGAAGCTTTCTTT. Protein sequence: CASSRRLGDTEAFF.

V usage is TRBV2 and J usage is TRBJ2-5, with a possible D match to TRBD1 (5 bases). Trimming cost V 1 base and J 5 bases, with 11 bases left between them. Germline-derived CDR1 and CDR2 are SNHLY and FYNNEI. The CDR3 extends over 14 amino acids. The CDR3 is CASSEDRFGETQYF. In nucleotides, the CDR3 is TGTGCCAGCAGTGAAGACAGGTTCGGGGAGACCCAGTACTTC.